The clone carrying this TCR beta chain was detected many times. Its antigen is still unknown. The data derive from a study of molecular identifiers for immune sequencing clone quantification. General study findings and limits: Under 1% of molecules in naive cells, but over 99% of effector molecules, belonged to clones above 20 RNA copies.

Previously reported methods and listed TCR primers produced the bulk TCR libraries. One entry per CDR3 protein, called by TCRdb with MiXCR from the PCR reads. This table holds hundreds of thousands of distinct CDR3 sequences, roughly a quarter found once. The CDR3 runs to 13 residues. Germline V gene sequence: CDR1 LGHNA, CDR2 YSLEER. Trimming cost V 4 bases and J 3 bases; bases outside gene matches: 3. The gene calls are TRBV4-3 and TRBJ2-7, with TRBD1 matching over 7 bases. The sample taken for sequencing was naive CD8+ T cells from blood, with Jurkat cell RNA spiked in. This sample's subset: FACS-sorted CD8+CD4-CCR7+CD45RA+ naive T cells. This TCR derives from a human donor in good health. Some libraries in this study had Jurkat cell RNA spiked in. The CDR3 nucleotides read TGCGCCAGCAGCCCTTGGACAGGCTACGAGCAGTACTTC. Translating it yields CASSPWTGYEQYF.